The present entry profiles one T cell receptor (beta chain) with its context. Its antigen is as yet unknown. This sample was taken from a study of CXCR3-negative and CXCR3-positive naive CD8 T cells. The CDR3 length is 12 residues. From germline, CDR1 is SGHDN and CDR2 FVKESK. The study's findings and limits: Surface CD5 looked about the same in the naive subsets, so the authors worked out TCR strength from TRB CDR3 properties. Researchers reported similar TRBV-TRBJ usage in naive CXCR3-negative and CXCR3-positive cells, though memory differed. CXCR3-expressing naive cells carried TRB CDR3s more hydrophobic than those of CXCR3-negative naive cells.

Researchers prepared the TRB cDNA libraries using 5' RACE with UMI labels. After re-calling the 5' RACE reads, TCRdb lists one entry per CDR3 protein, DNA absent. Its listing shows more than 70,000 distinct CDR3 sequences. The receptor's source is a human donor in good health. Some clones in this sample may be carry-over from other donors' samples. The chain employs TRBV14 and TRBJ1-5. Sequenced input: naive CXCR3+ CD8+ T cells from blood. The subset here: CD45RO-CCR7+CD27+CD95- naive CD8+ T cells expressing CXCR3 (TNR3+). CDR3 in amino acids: CASSTGGQPQHF.